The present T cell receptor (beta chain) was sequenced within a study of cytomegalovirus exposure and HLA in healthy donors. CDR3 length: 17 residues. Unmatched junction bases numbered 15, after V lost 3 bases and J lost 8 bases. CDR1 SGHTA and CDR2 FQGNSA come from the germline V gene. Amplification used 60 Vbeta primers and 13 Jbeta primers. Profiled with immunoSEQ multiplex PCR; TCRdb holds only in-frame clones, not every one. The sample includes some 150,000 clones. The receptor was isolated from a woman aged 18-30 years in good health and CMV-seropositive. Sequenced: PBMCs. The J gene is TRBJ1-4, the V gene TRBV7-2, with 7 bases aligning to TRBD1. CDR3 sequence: CASSFQGYRGEREKLFF. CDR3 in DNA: TGTGCCAGCAGCTTCCAAGGCTACAGGGGAGAGCGGGAAAAACTGTTTTTT.